These 12 T cell receptor beta chains were all obtained from the same sample, sequenced in a study of T cell responses to AZD1222 COVID-19 vaccine. Libraries were prepared by immunoSEQ multiplex PCR; TCRdb keeps only in-frame clonotypes and omits some of them. Counted here are 98,000 or so clones, approximately 89% occurring once; the ten biggest clones make up roughly 3%. The material was peripheral blood, obtained on day 0 of MenACWY control vaccination. The origin of the receptors is an adult in good health.

The chain combines TRBV6-5 with TRBJ2-1; D call uncertain. There are 15 residues in the CDR3. Trimming shortened V by 0 bases and J by 3 bases, and 9 bases separated the two germline ends. In germline, CDR1 is MNHEY, CDR2 SVGAGI. CDR3 nucleotides: TGTGCCAGCAGTTACTCACCTACGATCTACAATGAGCAGTTCTTC. It specifies CASSYSPTIYNEQFF.

The chain has TRBV2 and TRBJ1-5; D not certain. Trimming took 5 bases from V and 6 from J, leaving 20 bases between them. The CDR3 totals 16 residues. Germline V gene data show CDR1 as SNHLY and CDR2 as FYNNEI. The CDR3 reads CASSPPPLGFGQPQHF. CDR3 nucleotides: TGTGCCAGCAGTCCGCCCCCGTTAGGGTTTGGTCAGCCCCAGCATTTT.

This chain joins TRBV9 and TRBJ2-3, with 9 bases aligning to TRBD2. Germline V gene lookup returns CDR1 SGDLS and CDR2 YYNGEE. The CDR3 contains 16 residues. V lost 4 bases and J lost 2; bases outside the gene matches: 8. As DNA, the CDR3 is TGTGCCAGCAGCAGGGGGACTAGCAAATACACAGATACGCAGTATTTT. It encodes CASSRGTSKYTDTQYF.

The rearrangement links TRBV5-1 to TRBJ1-1, with D uncertain. Germline V gives CDR1 SGHRS, CDR2 YFSETQ. Trimming took 0 bases from V and 4 from J, leaving 7 bases between them. The CDR3 is made up of 13 amino acids. The CDR3 protein is CASSLEGGTEAFF. DNA of the CDR3: TGCGCCAGCAGCTTGGAGGGAGGCACTGAAGCTTTCTTT.

The chain carries TRBV10-3 and TRBJ1-1; D ambiguous. Trimming removed 7 bases from V and 0 bases from J, with 9 bases in between. Per germline, CDR1 ENHRY and CDR2 SYGVKD. The length of the CDR3 is 13 residues. The CDR3 sequence is CAITREMNTEAFF. The CDR3 bases are TGTGCCATCACGCGGGAGATGAACACTGAAGCTTTCTTT.

The J gene is TRBJ1-1, the V gene TRBV6-5, with 7 bases aligning to TRBD1. The germline gives CDR1 MNHEY, CDR2 SVGAGI. After removal of 3 bases from V and 1 base from J, the junction contained 5 bases not matched to a gene. The CDR3 has 15 residues. CDR3 DNA: TGTGCCAGCAGTTATACAGGGGCGTCGAACACTGAAGCTTTCTTT. Encoded protein: CASSYTGASNTEAFF.

The chain employs TRBV6-5 and TRBJ1-1, with 7 bases matching TRBD1. CDR1 MNHEY and CDR2 SVGAGI come from the germline V gene. V trimming: 4 bases; J trimming: 5 bases; junction bases outside the gene matches: 10. The CDR3 is made up of 15 amino acids. Here the CDR3 reads CASSLDRVGTTEAFF. The CDR3 region has the DNA TGTGCCAGCAGTTTAGACAGGGTGGGGACGACTGAAGCTTTCTTT.

V usage is TRBV5-4 and J usage is TRBJ2-3; D is uncertain. Germline CDR1 and CDR2: SGHNT and YYREEE (reference sequence). V was cut by 1 base and J by 1 base, with 4 bases left in between. The CDR3 spans 13 residues. As DNA, the CDR3 is TGTGCCAGCAGCTTGAGTGGCACAGATACGCAGTATTTT. Translation gives CASSLSGTDTQYF.

The genes are TRBV12-3 or TRBV12-4 and TRBJ1-1; D remains ambiguous. This CDR3 has 11 amino acids. Trimming took off 8 bases at V and 0 bases at J, with 4 bases between the two ends. DNA of the CDR3: TGTGCCAGCCAAATGAACACTGAAGCTTTCTTT. Translating gives CASQMNTEAFF.

The gene calls are TRBV3-1 (or the pseudogene TRBV3-2) and TRBJ1-5; D unclear. The CDR3 runs to 14 residues. The V and J ends lost 4 bases and 5 bases respectively, with 12 bases between them. CDR1 and CDR2 (germline): LGHDT, YNNKEL (reference sequence). CDR3 coding DNA: TGTGCCAGCAGCCTCCCTGGAGCAGATCAGCCCCAGCATTTT. Translating it yields CASSLPGADQPQHF.

The chain links TRBV10-2 to TRBJ1-5; TRBD1 matches 7 bases. Germline CDR1 WSHSY, CDR2 SAAADI. This CDR3 is built from 13 residues. V lost 7 bases, J lost 5 bases, and 5 bases stayed unmatched. CDR3 loop: CASTGTADQPQHF. CDR3 DNA: TGCGCCAGCACCGGGACAGCAGATCAGCCCCAGCATTTT.

This clone was detected once. The rearrangement links TRBV2 to TRBJ2-3; D may be TRBD2 (6 bases). Trimming pared 0 bases from V and 9 bases from J, leaving 13 bases between. The CDR3 spans 14 residues. CDR1 is SNHLY, CDR2 FYNNEI, per germline. The CDR3 sequence is CASSEAGTSQTQYF. The CDR3 nucleotides are TGTGCCAGCAGTGAAGCGGGGACTTCCCAGACGCAGTATTTT. Supplemented by reference TRBV2 and TRBJ2-3, the full variable domain reads EPEVTQTPSHQVTQMGQEVILRCVPISNHLYFYWYRQILGQKVEFLVSFYNNEISEKSEIFDDQFSVERPDGSNFTLKIRSTKLEDSAMYFCASSEAGTSQTQYFGPGTRLTVL.